This T cell receptor (beta chain) was recorded in a study of patients and donors after allogeneic stem cell transplantation. CDR3 length equals 15 residues. Germline CDR1 reads LGHNT; CDR2 reads FRNRAP. Trimming took 0 bases from V and 5 from J, leaving 13 bases between them. In this sample, this clonotype turned up a few times. TCRdb processed the RT-PCR reads anew with MiXCR; each CDR3 protein has one entry. Among roughly 960,000 distinct CDR3 sequences, approximately 18% were seen once, and the ten largest hold 6%. This receptor was taken from a human donor who was either an allogeneic HSCT recipient or a stem cell or donor lymphocyte infusion donor (not recorded which). It is not recorded whose cells these are; they may come from a transplant donor. Sequenced material: blood, either unsorted or a sorted T cell fraction (not recorded which). The rearrangement uses TRBV12-5 and TRBJ1-2, with D perhaps matching TRBD1 (6 bases). The chain's CDR3 is CASGLVETRGYGYTF. CDR3 coding DNA: TGTGCTAGTGGTTTGGTAGAAACCAGGGGTTATGGCTACACCTTC.